These T cell receptor beta chains were read from a single sample in a study of CD8 T cells in ankylosing spondylitis. TCRdb re-called the 5' RACE reads through MiXCR, storing one row per CDR3 protein. The sample lists more than 600,000 distinct CDR3 sequences; roughly 19% were seen once. Material for sequencing was blood, either unsorted or a sorted T cell fraction (not recorded which). The receptors shown here come from a male donor with ankylosing spondylitis. CDR3s include the opening cysteine and the closing phenylalanine or tryptophan. The D gene is left open where the match is weak. Not every row has a clone size; where given, it reads once, few, many or a size class.

d_call	clone_size	j_call	v_call	cdr3_aa	cdr3_nt
.	.	TRBJ2-1	TRBV7-2	CASSPRGLPNEQFF	TGTGCCAGCAGCCCGAGGGGCCTACCCAATGAGCAGTTCTTC
TRBD2	few	TRBJ2-1	TRBV6-2/TRBV6-3	CASSYAGGINEQFF	TGTGCCAGCAGTTATGCGGGAGGTATCAATGAGCAGTTCTTC
.	few	TRBJ1-1	TRBV4-1	CASSPPGGGPEAFF	TGCGCCAGCAGCCCCCCGGGGGGAGGCCCTGAAGCTTTCTTT
TRBD1	few	TRBJ2-7	TRBV27	CASSSTPTGSAYEQYF	TGTGCCAGCAGTTCAACCCCGACAGGGTCCGCCTACGAGCAGTACTTC
TRBD2	once	TRBJ2-1	TRBV5-1	CASSLEAGGYEQFF	TGCGCCAGCAGCTTGGAAGCGGGAGGGTATGAGCAGTTCTTC
TRBD1	few	TRBJ2-3	TRBV20-1	CSAKQTGLSTNTQYF	TGCAGTGCGAAGCAGACAGGGCTTTCCACAAATACGCAGTATTTT
TRBD1	.	TRBJ2-2	TRBV5-6	CASSSQMGQGWTGELFF	TGTGCCAGCAGCTCACAGATGGGACAGGGATGGACCGGGGAGCTGTTTTTT
TRBD1	many	TRBJ2-7	TRBV12-3/TRBV12-4	CASSRDRDYEQYF	TGTGCCAGCAGCCGGGACAGAGACTACGAGCAGTACTTC
.	.	TRBJ2-4	TRBV27	CASRSGIQAKNIQYF	TGTGCCAGCAGATCCGGGATCCAAGCCAAAAACATTCAGTACTTC
.	few	TRBJ1-1	TRBV6-1	CASSLNRYTEAFF	TGTGCCAGCAGCTTGAACAGGTACACTGAAGCTTTCTTT
TRBD1	many	TRBJ2-1	TRBV6-4	CASSDSRQGGNEQFF	TGTGCCAGCAGTGACTCAAGACAGGGGGGGAATGAGCAGTTCTTC
TRBD2	few	TRBJ2-1	TRBV7-4	CAEDRREGSYNEQFF	TGTGCCGAAGACCGGCGGGAGGGCTCCTACAATGAGCAGTTCTTC
.	few	TRBJ1-1	TRBV21-1	CASSKDKGQGAWAFF	TGTGCCAGCAGCAAAGATAAGGGACAGGGGGCTTGGGCTTTCTTT
.	.	TRBJ1-1	TRBV7-2	CASRFGGGTEAFF	TGTGCCAGCAGATTTGGGGGTGGCACTGAAGCTTTCTTT
TRBD1	many	TRBJ2-1	TRBV29-1	CSVGDRVTNEQFF	TGCAGCGTGGGGGACAGGGTCACCAATGAGCAGTTCTTC